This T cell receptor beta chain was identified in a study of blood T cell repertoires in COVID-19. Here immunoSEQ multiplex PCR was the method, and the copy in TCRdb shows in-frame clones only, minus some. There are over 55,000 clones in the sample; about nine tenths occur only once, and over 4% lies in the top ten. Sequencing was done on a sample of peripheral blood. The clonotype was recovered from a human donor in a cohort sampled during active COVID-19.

The CDR3 DNA is TGCGCCAGCAGTGGAGGTTCGGCGGGAGAAGGCGAGCAGTACTTC. Protein sequence: CASSGGSAGEGEQYF. The chain is built from TRBV10-1 and TRBJ2-7, with 7 bases fitting TRBD2. The CDR3 is 15 residues long. Unmatched junction bases numbered 12, after V lost 4 bases and J lost 6 bases. From germline, CDR1 is WNHNN and CDR2 SYGVQD (reference sequence).